These T cell receptor beta chains were read from a single sample in a study of T cells after yellow fever vaccination. Using its own MiXCR run on the 5' RACE reads, TCRdb lists one record per CDR3 protein. The sample records under 50,000 distinct CDR3 sequences, 6% to 7% being singletons. The specimen was PBMCs, either bulk or a sorted T-cell subset (CD4+, CD8+, memory, or dextramer-sorted; not recorded which), collected 45 days after the yellow fever booster vaccination. These TCRs come from a man under 40 who received the YFV17D yellow fever vaccine. Both conserved end residues are part of each CDR3. The D gene is left open where the match is weak. Part of the rows lack a size; the others show once, few, many or a class for expanded clones.

abundance	v_gene	j_gene	d_gene	CDR3aa	CDR3nt
few	TRBV12-3/TRBV12-4	TRBJ2-6	TRBD1	CASSPQTGASSGANVLTF	TGTGCCAGCAGTCCCCAGACAGGGGCCTCCTCTGGGGCCAACGTCCTGACTTTC
many	TRBV10-3	TRBJ1-5	NA	CAISESKAGAGQPQHF	TGTGCCATCAGTGAGTCGAAGGCAGGGGCAGGTCAGCCCCAGCATTTT
many	TRBV20-1	TRBJ2-6	NA	CSARDSRISGANVLTF	TGCAGTGCTAGAGATAGTAGGATCTCTGGGGCCAACGTCCTGACTTTC
many	TRBV28	TRBJ2-1	NA	CATNGPLYNEQFF	TGTGCCACTAATGGACCGCTCTACAATGAGCAGTTCTTC
medium-sized	TRBV12-3/TRBV12-4	TRBJ2-7	TRBD2	CASSPRGRVQYEQYF	TGTGCCAGCAGTCCGCGCGGGAGAGTTCAATACGAGCAGTACTTC
many	TRBV20-1	TRBJ1-4	NA	CSAPQVTNEKLFF	TGCAGTGCGCCCCAGGTGACTAATGAAAAACTGTTTTTT
few	TRBV6-5	TRBJ2-1	NA	CASSTAGNEQFF	TGTGCCAGCAGTACGGCAGGGAATGAGCAGTTCTTC
NA	TRBV5-1	TRBJ2-5	NA	CASSLRDGRQETQYF	TGCGCCAGCAGCCTGCGGGACGGCCGCCAAGAGACCCAGTACTTC
medium-sized	TRBV7-8	TRBJ2-1	NA	CASSLPSSPLHEQFF	TGTGCCAGCAGCTTACCCTCTAGCCCACTCCATGAGCAGTTCTTC
NA	TRBV15	TRBJ2-4	NA	CATSRDYPRGKNIQYF	TGTGCCACCAGCAGAGATTACCCCCGAGGCAAAAACATTCAGTACTTC
many	TRBV20-1	TRBJ2-5	TRBD2	CSASWAGAAQETQYF	TGCAGTGCCTCTTGGGCGGGAGCCGCCCAAGAGACCCAGTACTTC
many	TRBV6-5	TRBJ2-7	NA	CASKQGSYEQYF	TGTGCCAGTAAACAGGGTTCCTACGAGCAGTACTTC
NA	TRBV6-1	TRBJ1-1	NA	CASMMSGAPQAFF	TGTGCCAGCATGATGTCCGGGGCCCCCCAAGCTTTCTTT
many	TRBV20-1	TRBJ2-7	NA	CSARSGDPYEQYF	TGCAGTGCACGGAGTGGGGACCCCTACGAGCAGTACTTC
many	TRBV3-1	TRBJ2-2	NA	CASSQEWKRWTGELFF	TGTGCCAGCAGCCAAGAATGGAAGCGGTGGACCGGGGAGCTGTTTTTT
many	TRBV6-1	TRBJ1-4	TRBD1	CASSLTGGEEKLFF	TGTGCCAGCAGCCTAACAGGGGGCGAGGAAAAACTGTTTTTT
few	TRBV15	TRBJ1-5	NA	CATSREGHQPQHF	TGTGCCACCAGCAGAGAAGGTCATCAGCCCCAGCATTTT
few	TRBV12-3/TRBV12-4	TRBJ1-2	NA	CASSFRGQSHGYTF	TGTGCCAGCAGTTTCCGAGGCCAGTCTCATGGCTACACCTTC
NA	TRBV14	TRBJ2-2	NA	CASSQGNRVNTGELFF	TGTGCCAGCAGCCAAGGGAACAGGGTGAACACCGGGGAGCTGTTTTTT
many	TRBV7-3	TRBJ2-1	TRBD2	CASSFLAGDNEQFF	TGTGCCAGCAGCTTCCTAGCGGGAGATAATGAGCAGTTCTTC
many	TRBV12-3/TRBV12-4	TRBJ2-1	NA	CASSEKGMLYNEQFF	TGTGCCAGCAGTGAGAAAGGAATGCTTTACAATGAGCAGTTCTTC
NA	TRBV7-2	TRBJ2-7	NA	CASSLAGAQYF	TGTGCCAGCAGCTTAGCTGGAGCCCAGTACTTC
many	TRBV9	TRBJ2-5	NA	CASSVAGRGAPGTQYF	TGTGCCAGCAGCGTAGCTGGGCGGGGAGCCCCAGGGACCCAGTACTTC
NA	TRBV29-1	TRBJ2-3	TRBD2	CSVDLAGGSSSTDTQYF	TGCAGCGTTGACCTAGCGGGAGGTTCCTCTAGCACAGATACGCAGTATTTT
few	TRBV18	TRBJ2-3	NA	CASSRQGTDTQYF	TGTGCCAGCTCACGCCAAGGCACAGATACGCAGTATTTT
many	TRBV27	TRBJ2-5	TRBD2	CASGRGQETQYF	TGTGCCAGCGGGCGGGGGCAAGAGACCCAGTACTTC
medium-sized	TRBV6-1	TRBJ1-1	NA	CASSDTQMNTEAFF	TGTGCCAGCAGTGACACACAGATGAACACTGAAGCTTTCTTT
many	TRBV29-1	TRBJ1-1	NA	CSVGRMNTEAFF	TGCAGCGTTGGGAGGATGAACACTGAAGCTTTCTTT
many	TRBV29-1	TRBJ2-2	NA	CSVGGASHTGELFF	TGCAGCGTGGGGGGAGCGTCTCACACCGGGGAGCTGTTTTTT
NA	TRBV20-1	TRBJ2-5	TRBD2	CSARRAGGNWETQYF	TGCAGTGCTAGGCGAGCGGGAGGTAATTGGGAGACCCAGTACTTC
few	TRBV5-1	TRBJ2-2	TRBD2	CASSRSGRNTGELFF	TGCGCCAGCAGCCGGAGCGGGAGAAACACCGGGGAGCTGTTTTTT
many	TRBV28	TRBJ2-7	TRBD1	CASGSGQGYEQYF	TGTGCCAGCGGCTCGGGACAGGGATACGAGCAGTACTTC
many	TRBV6-2/TRBV6-3	TRBJ2-1	NA	CASSPLYEQFF	TGTGCCAGCAGTCCCCTGTATGAGCAGTTCTTC
many	TRBV27	TRBJ2-7	TRBD1	CASSTRQGGYEQYF	TGTGCCAGCAGTACCCGACAGGGTGGGTACGAGCAGTACTTC
NA	TRBV18	TRBJ2-7	TRBD2	CASSPSGLPSDEQYF	TGTGCCAGCTCACCCTCGGGACTACCATCCGACGAGCAGTACTTC
NA	TRBV7-2	TRBJ1-5	TRBD1	CASSPGQGANSNQPQHF	TGTGCCAGCAGCCCAGGACAGGGGGCGAACAGCAATCAGCCCCAGCATTTT
NA	TRBV5-6	TRBJ2-7	NA	CASSVGGTTGSRYEQYF	TGTGCCAGCAGCGTCGGGGGAACTACAGGATCGAGGTACGAGCAGTACTTC
NA	TRBV25-1	TRBJ2-3	NA	CASSAQEYTDTQYF	TGTGCCAGCAGTGCGCAGGAGTACACAGATACGCAGTATTTT
many	TRBV12-3/TRBV12-4	TRBJ2-7	NA	CASSLRASTYEQYF	TGTGCCAGCAGTTTAAGAGCTAGCACCTACGAGCAGTACTTC
few	TRBV29-1	TRBJ2-6	NA	CSVHTGANVLTF	TGCAGCGTGCACACTGGGGCCAACGTCCTGACTTTC
many	TRBV27	TRBJ2-2	NA	CASSLSMGGTGELFF	TGTGCCAGCAGTTTATCGATGGGAGGCACCGGGGAGCTGTTTTTT